The source of this T cell receptor (beta chain) is a study of cytomegalovirus exposure and HLA in healthy donors. Trimming stripped 7 bases from V and 5 bases from J, with 11 bases between. The CDR3 length is 13 residues. Per germline, CDR1 MNHNS and CDR2 SASEGT. Study results and caveats: That first-cohort TCR clusters tended to co-occur in the approximately 120 validation repertoires was found in a later analysis. The study recorded more than 150 TCR beta chains that were cytomegalovirus-associated. Whilst most TCR sequences proved rare, a subset of public TCRs occurred across many donors.

Comment on this clone: Its antigen is unknown.

Assay: immunoSEQ multiplex PCR; the TCRdb copy retains only in-frame clones and omits some. This sample has over 150,000 clones; around 83% occur once, and the top ten carry less than 2.5%. Separate from the approximately 720-subject first cohort, the approximately 130-subject validation cohort was the one that the donors belonged to. The sequencing input was PBMCs. The sequence was collected from a human donor in good health. The chain links TRBV6-1 to TRBJ1-4; D might be TRBD1 (5 bases). The CDR3 reads CASNRQRNEKLFF. The CDR3 bases are TGTGCCAGCAACCGACAGAGGAATGAAAAACTGTTTTTT.